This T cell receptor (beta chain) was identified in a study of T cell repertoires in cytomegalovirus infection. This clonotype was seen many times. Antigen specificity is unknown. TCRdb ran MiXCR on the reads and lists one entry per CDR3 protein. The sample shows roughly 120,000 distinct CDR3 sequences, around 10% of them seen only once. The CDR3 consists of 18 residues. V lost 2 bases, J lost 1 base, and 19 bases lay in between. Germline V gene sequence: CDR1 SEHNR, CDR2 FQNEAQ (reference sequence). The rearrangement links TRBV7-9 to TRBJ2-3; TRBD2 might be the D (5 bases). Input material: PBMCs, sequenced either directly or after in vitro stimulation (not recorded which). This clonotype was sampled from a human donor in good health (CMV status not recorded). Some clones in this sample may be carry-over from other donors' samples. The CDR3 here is CASSLHRRNEGGTDTQYF. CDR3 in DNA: TGTGCCAGCAGCTTACATCGAAGGAACGAGGGTGGCACAGATACGCAGTATTTT. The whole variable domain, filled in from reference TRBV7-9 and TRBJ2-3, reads DTGVSQNPRHKITKRGQNVTFRCDPISEHNRLYWYRQTLGQGPEFLTYFQNEAQLEKSRLLSDRFSAERPKGSFSTLEIQRTEQGDSAMYLCASSLHRRNEGGTDTQYFGPGTRLTVL.